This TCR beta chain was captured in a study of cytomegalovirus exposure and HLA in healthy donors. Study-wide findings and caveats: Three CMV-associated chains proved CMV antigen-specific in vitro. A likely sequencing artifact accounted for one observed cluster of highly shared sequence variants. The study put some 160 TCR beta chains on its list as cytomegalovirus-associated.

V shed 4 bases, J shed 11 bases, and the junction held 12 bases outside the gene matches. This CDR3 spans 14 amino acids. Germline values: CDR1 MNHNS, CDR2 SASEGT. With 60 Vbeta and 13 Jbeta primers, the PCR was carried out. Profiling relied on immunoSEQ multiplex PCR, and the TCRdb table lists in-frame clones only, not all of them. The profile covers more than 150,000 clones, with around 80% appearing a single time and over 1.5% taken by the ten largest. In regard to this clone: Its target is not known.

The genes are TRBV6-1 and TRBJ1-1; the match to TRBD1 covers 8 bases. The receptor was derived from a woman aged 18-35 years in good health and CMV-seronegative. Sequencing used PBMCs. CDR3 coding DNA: TGTGCCAGCAGTGGCCAAAGCCGGACAGGGCGGGCTTTCTTT. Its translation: CASSGQSRTGRAFF.